The 24 T cell receptor beta chains given below trace back to one sample, sequenced in a study of identical twins. TCRdb redid the calling of the 5' RACE reads with MiXCR, one entry per CDR3 protein. This sample yields about 690,000 distinct CDR3 sequences, of which around 5.7% are seen a single time; about 1.8% belongs to the top ten. Sequenced sample: naive T cells sorted from blood. These receptors were taken from a man younger than 35 in good health.

This clonotype was seen ten or more times. The V gene is TRBV29-1, the J gene TRBJ2-3, with D possibly matching TRBD1 (5 bases). Trimming cost V 4 bases and J 0 bases, with 14 bases left between them. The V gene's germline CDR1 is SQVTM and CDR2 ANQGSEA. The CDR3 totals 15 residues. CDR3 sequence reads: CSVVDGQASTDTQYF. Here the CDR3 DNA reads TGCAGCGTTGTAGACGGACAAGCTAGCACAGATACGCAGTATTTT.

This clonotype was detected a few times. The chain's CDR3 is CASSLAPRVYEQYV. The CDR3 region has the DNA TGTGCCAGCAGCTTAGCGCCCAGGGTCTACGAGCAGTACGTC. The chain has TRBV7-9 and TRBJ2-7; possible D gene TRBD1, 5 bases. The CDR3 spans 14 residues. Germline CDR1 and CDR2: SEHNR and FQNEAQ (reference sequence). The germline V and J ends were trimmed by 0 bases and 3 bases, with 9 bases remaining between them.

V usage is TRBV20-1 and J usage is TRBJ2-7; no firm D call. The length of the CDR3 is 13 residues. Trimming removed 0 bases from V and 3 bases from J, with 9 bases in between. CDR1 DFQATT and CDR2 SNEGSKA come from the germline V gene (reference sequence). The CDR3 region has the DNA TGCAGTGCTAGAGATAGCACCGGCTACGAGCAGTACTTC. This encodes CSARDSTGYEQYF.

There are many counts of this clonotype. V usage is TRBV20-1 and J usage is TRBJ2-1; D not resolved. CDR3 length equals 14 residues. Per the germline V gene, CDR1 is DFQATT and CDR2 is SNEGSKA (reference sequence). V lost 3 bases, J lost 0 bases, and 9 bases lay in between. The CDR3 DNA reads TGCAGTGCTAGCCTTGACACCTCCTACAATGAGCAGTTCTTC. Amino acids: CSASLDTSYNEQFF.

This clonotype was seen a handful of times. V usage is TRBV29-1 and J usage is TRBJ1-1; D is perhaps TRBD1 (6 bases). V gave up 6 bases and J gave up 0 bases, with 17 bases separating them. Germline V gives CDR1 SQVTM, CDR2 ANQGSEA. The CDR3 is 15 residues long. The CDR3 coding sequence is TGCAGCGTCCAGGGGAGGCTAACCATGAACACTGAAGCTTTCTTT. Protein product: CSVQGRLTMNTEAFF.

In its sample, this clonotype was seen many times. The rearrangement uses TRBV6-1 and TRBJ1-2; D remains ambiguous. Trimming cost V 5 bases and J 5 bases, with 18 bases left between them. Germline CDR1 reads MNHNS; CDR2 reads SASEGT. This CDR3 is 15 amino acids long. CDR3 sequence reads: CASSPNQRFRYGYTF. CDR3 bases: TGTGCCAGCAGTCCCAACCAAAGATTTCGGTATGGCTACACCTTC.

This clonotype was seen at least ten times. J is TRBJ2-1 and V is TRBV12-3 or TRBV12-4, with D unresolved. This CDR3 contains 13 residues. V was shortened by 6 bases and J by 9 bases, with 15 bases between the two germline ends. This CDR3 reads CASSPQLVGEQFF. Written as DNA, the CDR3 is TGTGCCAGCAGCCCCCAACTGGTCGGTGAGCAGTTCTTC.

This clonotype was counted ten times or more. The V gene is TRBV15, the J gene TRBJ1-1; D gene ambiguous. The CDR3 sequence is 12 residues long. Trimming cost V 6 bases and J 7 bases, with 12 bases left between them. Germline V gives CDR1 LNHNV, CDR2 YYDKDF (reference sequence). The CDR3 DNA reads as TGTGCCACCAGAAAAGGACGGAATGAAGCTTTCTTT. Residues: CATRKGRNEAFF. The full variable domain, rest sourced from reference TRBV15 and TRBJ1-1, is DAMVIQNPRYQVTQFGKPVTLSCSQTLNHNVMYWYQQKSSQAPKLLFHYYDKDFNNEADTPDNFQSRRPNTSFCFLDIRSPGLGDTAMYLCATRKGRNEAFFGQGTRLTVV.

This clonotype was seen at least ten times. V usage is TRBV5-1 and J usage is TRBJ1-3, with D perhaps TRBD1 (5 bases). The germline V gene has CDR1 SGHRS and CDR2 YFSETQ. Trimming took off 4 bases at V and 14 bases at J, with 16 bases between the two ends. The CDR3 has 12 residues. The CDR3 bases are TGCGCCAGCAGCCGGGACGAGGGACCCGTATATTTT. Translating gives CASSRDEGPVYF. The full variable domain, in which reference TRBV5-1 and TRBJ1-3 provide the parts outside the CDR3, is KAGVTQTPRYLIKTRGQQVTLSCSPISGHRSVSWYQQTPGQGLQFLFEYFSETQRNKGNFPGRFSGRQFSNSRSEMNVSTLELGDSALYLCASSRDEGPVYFGEGSWLTVV.

Many counts were recorded for this clonotype. The V call is TRBV27, the J call TRBJ2-5; unclear D gene. CDR1 and CDR2 from the germline V gene are MNHEY and SMNVEV (reference sequence). V was pared by 5 bases and J by 6 bases, with 10 bases between. The CDR3 length is 12 residues. DNA for the CDR3: TGTGCCAGCAGTAACCTTTCGAAGACCCAGTACTTC. Residues: CASSNLSKTQYF.

This clonotype showed up just a few times. The J gene is TRBJ2-1, the V gene TRBV5-1; D perhaps matches TRBD1 (6 bases). Trimming took 2 bases from V and 5 from J, leaving 14 bases between them. This CDR3 has 15 residues. Germline CDR1 and CDR2: SGHRS and YFSETQ. This CDR3 reads CASSFRPGADNEQFF. The CDR3 nucleotides are TGCGCCAGCAGCTTTCGTCCAGGGGCCGACAATGAGCAGTTCTTC.

The rearrangement joins TRBV3-1 to TRBJ2-1, with no clear D. Germline V CDR1 and CDR2: LGHDT, YNNKEL (reference sequence). V was cut by 1 base and J by 8 bases, with 9 bases left in between. This CDR3 region has 13 residues. The CDR3 here is CASSQALTDEQFF. The CDR3 DNA sequence: TGTGCCAGCAGCCAAGCCCTCACAGATGAGCAGTTCTTC.

The chain links TRBV5-1 to TRBJ2-7, with 7 positions matching TRBD2. The CDR3 covers 14 residues. V was pared by 2 bases and J by 6 bases, with 8 bases of the junction left unmatched. The germline V gene has CDR1 SGHRS and CDR2 YFSETQ. Here the CDR3 reads CASSLPGLSSEQYF. CDR3 nucleotides: TGCGCCAGCAGCTTACCGGGACTAAGCTCCGAGCAGTACTTC.

The V gene is TRBV9, the J gene TRBJ2-7, with D unresolved. The CDR3 covers 13 residues. V was cut by 0 bases and J by 5 bases, with 9 bases left in between. Germline V gene lookup returns CDR1 SGDLS and CDR2 YYNGEE. CDR3 sequence reads: CASSVAWQDEQYF. As DNA, the CDR3 is TGTGCCAGCAGCGTAGCGTGGCAGGACGAGCAGTACTTC.

The CDR3 nucleotides are TGTGCCAGCAGTACCGACAGGGGGCAGCTGGACGAGCAGTACTTC. It is translated as CASSTDRGQLDEQYF. The V gene is TRBV12-3 or TRBV12-4, the J gene TRBJ2-7; 10 bases agree with TRBD1. The CDR3 is made up of 15 amino acids. V was clipped by 5 bases and J by 5 bases; unmatched bases: 9.

This clonotype occurred a few times. The chain joins TRBV27 to TRBJ2-3, with 9 nucleotides matching TRBD1. The CDR3 is 14 amino acids. J lost 6 bases, V lost 5 bases, and 6 bases had no gene match. From germline, CDR1 is MNHEY and CDR2 SMNVEV (reference sequence). CDR3 nucleotides: TGTGCCAGCAGTCCAGGGACAGGGTGGGATACGCAGTATTTT. This codes for CASSPGTGWDTQYF.

This clonotype was recorded at least ten times. The DNA for the CDR3 is TGTGCCAGCAGCCCCTTACCCGCTAGCGGGAGTAGTCAGTATTTT. It is translated as CASSPLPASGSSQYF. The rearrangement joins TRBV7-6 to TRBJ2-3; 10 bases match TRBD2. The CDR3 is 15 residues long. Germline CDR1 reads SGHVS; CDR2 reads FNYEAQ. J was trimmed by 12 bases and V by 5 bases; bases with no gene match: 14.

This clonotype was counted a few times. This chain links TRBV6-1 with TRBJ1-5; 12 bases map to TRBD1. The germline V gene encodes CDR1 MNHNS and CDR2 SASEGT. V shed 6 bases, J shed 1 base, and the junction held 7 bases outside the gene matches. The CDR3 consists of 17 residues. The CDR3 loop reads CASRAGTGGVSNQPQHF. The CDR3 nucleotides read TGTGCCAGCAGGGCCGGGACAGGGGGCGTCAGCAATCAGCCCCAGCATTTT.

This clonotype was observed a handful of times. The V and J genes are TRBV7-9 and TRBJ2-3; D is ambiguous. V gave up 5 bases and J gave up 3 bases, with 12 bases separating them. Germline CDR1 reads SEHNR; CDR2 reads FQNEAQ (reference sequence). The length of the CDR3 is 14 residues. This CDR3 reads CASSAPLRTDTQYF. The CDR3 region has the DNA TGTGCCAGCAGCGCCCCCCTTAGAACAGATACGCAGTATTTT.

V usage is TRBV15 and J usage is TRBJ2-7; D might be TRBD1 (6 bases). The CDR3 extends over 15 amino acids. V dropped 3 bases and J dropped 2 bases, with 14 bases sitting between them. Germline V lookup: CDR1 LNHNV, CDR2 YYDKDF (reference sequence). The CDR3 coding sequence is TGTGCCACCAGCAGTCGCGTTGACAGGACCTACGAGCAGTACTTC. It codes for CATSSRVDRTYEQYF.

This clonotype occurred a few times. The chain has TRBV5-1 and TRBJ2-1; D tentatively reads TRBD1 or TRBD2 (5 bases each). This CDR3 comprises 15 residues. V was shortened by 1 base and J by 6 bases, with 14 bases between the two germline ends. Germline CDR1 reads SGHRS; CDR2 reads YFSETQ. The CDR3 sequence is CASSLLGETFNEQFF. CDR3 in DNA: TGCGCCAGCAGCTTGTTGGGGGAGACTTTCAATGAGCAGTTCTTC.

This clonotype was seen a few times. This chain joins TRBV19 and TRBJ2-1; D possibly corresponds to TRBD2 (5 bases). Germline-derived CDR1 and CDR2 are LNHDA and SQIVND (reference sequence). There are 18 residues in the CDR3. Trimming cost V 4 bases and J 2 bases, with 21 bases left between them. The CDR3 sequence: CASSTPRRLSGTYNEQFF. CDR3 nucleotide sequence: TGTGCCAGTAGTACTCCCCGAAGACTATCTGGCACCTACAATGAGCAGTTCTTC.

This clonotype was observed a few times. This chain uses TRBV29-1 with TRBJ2-7; TRBD1 is a possible D gene (5 bases). Per germline, CDR1 SQVTM and CDR2 ANQGSEA. CDR3 length: 14 residues. The ends were cut back, 1 base at V and 4 bases at J, with 14 bases in the middle. The CDR3 loop reads CSVEVETDPYEQYF. The CDR3 DNA is TGCAGCGTTGAAGTTGAGACAGATCCGTACGAGCAGTACTTC.

At least ten counts were recorded for this clonotype. The chain couples TRBV7-9 to TRBJ1-6, with D possibly TRBD1 on 5 matching bases. Germline V gene lookup returns CDR1 SEHNR and CDR2 FQNEAQ (reference sequence). The CDR3 covers 14 residues. V lost 2 bases and J 9 bases, leaving 11 bases between the germline ends. This CDR3 is CASSLPGLRSPLHF. The CDR3, as DNA: TGTGCCAGCAGCTTACCAGGGCTGCGTTCACCCCTCCACTTT.